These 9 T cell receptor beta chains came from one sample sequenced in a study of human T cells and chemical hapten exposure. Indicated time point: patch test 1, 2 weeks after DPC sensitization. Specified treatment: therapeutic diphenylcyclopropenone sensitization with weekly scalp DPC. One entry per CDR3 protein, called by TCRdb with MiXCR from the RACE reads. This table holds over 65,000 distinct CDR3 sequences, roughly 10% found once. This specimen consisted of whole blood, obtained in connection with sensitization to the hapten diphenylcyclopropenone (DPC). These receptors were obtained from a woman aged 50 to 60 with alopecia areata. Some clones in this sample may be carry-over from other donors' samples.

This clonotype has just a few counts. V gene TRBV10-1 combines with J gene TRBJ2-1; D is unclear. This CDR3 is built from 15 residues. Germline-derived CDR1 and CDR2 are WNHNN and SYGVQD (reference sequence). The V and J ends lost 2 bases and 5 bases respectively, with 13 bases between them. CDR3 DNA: TGCGCCAGCAGTGAGCGGACCTCTGGCCACAATGAGCAGTTCTTC. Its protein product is CASSERTSGHNEQFF.

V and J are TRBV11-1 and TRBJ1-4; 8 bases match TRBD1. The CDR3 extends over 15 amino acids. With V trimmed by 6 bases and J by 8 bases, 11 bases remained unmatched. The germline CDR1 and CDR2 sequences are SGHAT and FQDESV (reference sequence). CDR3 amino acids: CASSSRTGSREKLFF. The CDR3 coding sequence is TGTGCCAGCAGTAGTCGGACAGGGTCGCGGGAAAAACTGTTTTTT.

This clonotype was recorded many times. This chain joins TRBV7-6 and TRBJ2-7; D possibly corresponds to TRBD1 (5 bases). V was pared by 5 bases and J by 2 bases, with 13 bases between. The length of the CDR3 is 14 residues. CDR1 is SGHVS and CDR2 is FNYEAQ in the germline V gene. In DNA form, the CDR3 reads TGTGCCAGCAGCGAAGAGGACATTACCTACGAGCAGTACTTC. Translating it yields CASSEEDITYEQYF.

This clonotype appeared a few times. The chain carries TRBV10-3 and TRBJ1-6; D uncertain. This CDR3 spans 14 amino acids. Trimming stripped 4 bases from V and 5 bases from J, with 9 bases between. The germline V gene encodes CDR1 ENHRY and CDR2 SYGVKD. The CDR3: CAISGPENNSPLHF. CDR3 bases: TGTGCCATCAGTGGGCCAGAGAATAATTCACCCCTCCACTTT.

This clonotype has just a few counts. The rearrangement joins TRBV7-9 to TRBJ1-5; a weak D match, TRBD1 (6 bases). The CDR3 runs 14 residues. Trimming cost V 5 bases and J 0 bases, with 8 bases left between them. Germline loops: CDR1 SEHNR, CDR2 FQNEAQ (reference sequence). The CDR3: CASSPQGSNQPQHF. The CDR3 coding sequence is TGTGCCAGCAGCCCACAGGGTAGCAATCAGCCCCAGCATTTT.

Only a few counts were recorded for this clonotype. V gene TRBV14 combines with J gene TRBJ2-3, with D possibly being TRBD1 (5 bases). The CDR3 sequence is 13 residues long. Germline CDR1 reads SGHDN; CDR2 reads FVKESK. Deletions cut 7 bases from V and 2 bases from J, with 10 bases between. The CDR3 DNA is TGTGCCAGCACGCAAGGGGCCACAGATACGCAGTATTTT. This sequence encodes CASTQGATDTQYF.

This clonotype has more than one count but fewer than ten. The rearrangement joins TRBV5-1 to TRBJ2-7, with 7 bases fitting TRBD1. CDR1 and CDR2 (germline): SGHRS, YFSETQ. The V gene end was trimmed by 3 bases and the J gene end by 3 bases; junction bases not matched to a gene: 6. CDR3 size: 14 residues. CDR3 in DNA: TGCGCCAGCAGCTCGGGACAGCAAAACTACGAGCAGTACTTC. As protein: CASSSGQQNYEQYF.

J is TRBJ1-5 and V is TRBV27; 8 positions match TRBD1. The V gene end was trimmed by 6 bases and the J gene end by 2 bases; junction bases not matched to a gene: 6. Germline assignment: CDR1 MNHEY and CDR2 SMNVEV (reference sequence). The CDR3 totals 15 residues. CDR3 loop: CASRRMTGGNQPQHF. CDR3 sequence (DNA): TGTGCCAGCAGACGAATGACAGGGGGCAATCAGCCCCAGCATTTT.

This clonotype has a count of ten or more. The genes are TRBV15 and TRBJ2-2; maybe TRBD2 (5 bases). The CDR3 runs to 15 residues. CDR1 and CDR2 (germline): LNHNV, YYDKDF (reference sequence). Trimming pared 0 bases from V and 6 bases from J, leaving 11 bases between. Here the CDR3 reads CATSRDIGGSGELFF. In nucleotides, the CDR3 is TGTGCCACCAGCAGAGATATAGGAGGTTCCGGGGAGCTGTTTTTT.